The sequence of this T cell receptor beta chain was determined in a study of spatial heterogeneity in lung cancer. Study summary: The donors, 72 patients with untreated early-stage non-small cell lung cancer, provided the samples. Alpha-chain sequences were consistently detected less often than beta-chain sequences. Sequencing covered available follow-up PBMC samples collected a median of roughly 22 months after resection.

All TCR cDNA molecules were individually tagged with a unique molecular identifier. TCRdb fed the 5' RACE reads into MiXCR, producing one record per CDR3 protein. The data contain about 120,000 distinct CDR3 sequences, 9.5% to 15% of them singletons. Trimming shortened V by 5 bases and J by 3 bases, and 12 bases separated the two germline ends. This CDR3 contains 14 residues. CDR1 is MGHDK, CDR2 SYGVNS, per germline. This sample's time point: blood at routine non-recurrence follow-up after resection. Whole RNA from tumor, nontumor lung or frozen PBMC was sequenced unsorted. The receptor was isolated from a male donor with early-stage non-small cell lung cancer. The chain uses TRBV25-1 and TRBJ2-3, with D possibly TRBD2 on 5 matching bases. The sample consisted of PBMCs, taken at follow-up. The CDR3: CASSWTPGTDTQYF. DNA of the CDR3: TGTGCCAGCAGTTGGACTCCAGGAACAGATACGCAGTATTTT.